This TCR beta chain was recorded in a study of control samples from healthy donors and cancer patients. The germline gives CDR1 MNHEY, CDR2 SVGAGI. CDR3 length equals 15 residues. J lost 0 bases, V lost 6 bases, and 6 bases had no gene match. The method was immunoSEQ multiplex PCR; TCRdb's version includes in-frame clones alone and lacks a portion of them. This sample has 150,000 or so clones, with roughly 92% found just once. The rearrangement links TRBV6-5 to TRBJ2-7; 9 nucleotides agree with TRBD2. The source material was blood. This sequence was found in a man aged 40-55 years in good health. Here the CDR3 reads CASRRRGGGSYEQYF. The CDR3 bases are TGTGCCAGCAGACGACGCGGGGGGGGCTCCTACGAGCAGTACTTC.